This T cell receptor (beta chain) derives from a study of blood T cells in healthy people across ages. PCR was performed a second time for 7 to 11 cycles using a sample-barcoded 5' primer and a J-beta primer mix. Every single cDNA molecule received a tag from a template-switch adaptor with 12 random nucleotides. TCRdb processed the 5' RACE reads anew with MiXCR; each CDR3 protein has one entry. Counted here are more than 700,000 distinct CDR3 sequences, around 50% occurring once; the ten biggest clones make up around a sixth. About this clonotype itself: The junction shows a germline mismatch at one end, possibly a read error.

The receptor comes from a man of 80 years or more in good health. What was sequenced was blood.

The CDR3 nucleotides are TGTGCCAGCAGTGACTCGCCGAACAATGAGCAGTACTTC. Its translation is CASSDSPNNEQYF. The V and J genes are TRBV6-2 or TRBV6-3 and TRBJ2-5; D not resolved. Germline values: CDR1 MNHEY, CDR2 SVGEGT. The CDR3 contains 13 residues.